This T cell receptor (beta chain) was documented in a study of T-cell reconstitution after alpha-beta-depleted transplantation in children. This clonotype was detected ten times or more. The antigen remains unidentified. Study-wide points: At day 60, the high TCRbeta diversity found in some patients originated from recipient T cells and thymic progenitors that had survived. The main origin of T-cell counts and diversity one year after transplant was newly produced T cells. Several hundred expanded graft clones reportedly supplied alpha-beta T cells about two months after transplant.

CDR1 is ENHRY and CDR2 is SYGVKD in the germline V gene. The CDR3 spans 15 residues. The ends were cut back, 6 bases at V and 0 bases at J, with 14 bases in the middle. As it was prepared, the TCRbeta library received unique molecular identifiers. MiXCR, applied by TCRdb to the PCR reads, yields one record per CDR3 protein. Altogether 280,000 or so distinct CDR3 sequences are present, 11% being singletons, with the ten largest covering 20% to 25%. The material was peripheral blood, obtained 180 days after TCRalphabeta/CD19-depleted stem cell transplant. The chain is built from TRBV10-3 and TRBJ2-5; TRBD1 might be the D (5 bases). This TCR was sampled from a male patient aged 2 to 10 who had a stem cell transplant for chronic granulomatous disease, so the T cells may come from the graft donor. DNA of the CDR3: TGTGCCATCAGCCCGTTCGACAGTTACCAAGAGACCCAGTACTTC. It specifies CAISPFDSYQETQYF.